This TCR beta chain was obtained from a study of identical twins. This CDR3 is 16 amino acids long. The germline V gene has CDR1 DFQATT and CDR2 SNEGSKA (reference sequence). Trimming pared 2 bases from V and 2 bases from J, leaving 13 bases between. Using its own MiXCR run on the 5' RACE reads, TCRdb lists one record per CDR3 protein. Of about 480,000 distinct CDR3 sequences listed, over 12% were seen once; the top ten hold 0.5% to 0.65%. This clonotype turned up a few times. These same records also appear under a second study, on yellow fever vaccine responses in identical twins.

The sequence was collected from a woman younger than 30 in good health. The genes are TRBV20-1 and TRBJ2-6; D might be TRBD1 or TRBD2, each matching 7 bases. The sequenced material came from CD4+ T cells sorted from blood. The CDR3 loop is CSARSQGGAGANVLTF. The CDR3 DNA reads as TGCAGTGCTAGATCCCAGGGGGGGGCTGGGGCCAACGTCCTGACTTTC.